The text below deals with one T cell receptor beta chain. It has no known antigen specificity. Per-base qualities were not stored, and no clone one base away is much larger. The data belong to a study of PD-L1 blockade in urothelial cancer (TCRdb year 2017). Context from the whole study: All patients started therapy around 2014 and received atezolizumab 1,200 mg intravenously every 3 weeks. About 90% of the roughly 29 patients were identified as males with urothelial cancer of bladder origin, and a prior smoking history was reported by 18 of 29 patients. Patients had an ECOG performance status of 0 or 1 and had received between 0 and 3 prior chemotherapy regimens. Blood samples were analyzed at two time points: 3 weeks after treatment start (second dose) and 6 weeks after treatment start. A median of around 150,000 T cells and approximately 86,000 unique TCRs was obtained from blood samples, and a median clonality of approximately 0.077 was observed. Somatic, immune and clinical correlates of response to PD-L1 blockade with atezolizumab in urothelial cancer were the focus of an exploratory multi-omic analysis. Pretreatment tumor samples, along with matched peripheral blood collected serially before and after atezolizumab treatment, underwent TCR sequencing. Durable clinical benefit was defined as a progression-free survival longer than 6 months, and TCR features were additionally tested against progression-free survival and overall survival. In the same patients, whole exome sequencing and RNA sequencing of pretreatment tumors were performed in addition to TCR sequencing. Durable clinical benefit was achieved by nine patients and was not achieved by 20 patients. Pretreatment blood TCR-seq was available for twenty-nine patients, at least one posttreatment blood collection was obtained for approximately 25 patients, and tumor TCR-seq was available for approximately 25 patients.

Including the terminal cysteine and phenylalanine, the CDR3 comprises 14 residues. The retained sequence is limited to the CDR3, 42 bases, with the frame set at the first base. From a lookup of the germline V gene (reference sequence), CDR1 and CDR2 are SEHNR and FQNEAQ. V gives up 4 bases and J gives up 2 bases, and the segment between their germline ends measures 10 bases. To estimate absolute template abundance from read counts, synthetic TCR analog templates were spiked into each PCR. The immunoSEQ assay used bias-controlled V and J gene primers to amplify TCRbeta CDR3 regions from genomic DNA. Rearranged TCRbeta segments were sequenced at approximately 20X coverage. The source study handled its data this way. Sequencing errors were corrected by clustering, and CDR3s were annotated against IMGT so that V, D and J genes could be assigned. Out-of-frame and stop-codon sequences were excluded, and only productive TCRbeta rearrangements were used in downstream analyses. Clonality was calculated as one minus the Shannon entropy normalized by the log of the number of unique productive sequences. Fisher's exact test with Benjamini-Hochberg correction, using a cutoff of adjusted p below 0.01, was how clones that differed between time points or between blood and tumor were identified. TCRdb mirrors the immuneACCESS table, restricted to in-frame sequences. Some clones are absent from its copies; in checked studies, under half trace to an unresolved V gene, and the reason for the others is unknown. V, J and clone size reflect that table, while D and trimming were determined from the DNA. This sample has roughly 52,000 clones in its table, and approximately 80% of those were observed once. The ten largest clones represent 1% to 1.5% of the sample.

The paper as a whole reports these results and caveats: Small sample size (n ≈ 29) and many exploratory analyses mean the results are intended to be hypothesis-generating. Improved progression-free and overall survival was found to be associated with pretreatment peripheral blood TCR clonality below the median. Among patients with durable benefit, tumor-associated TCR clones showed greater expansion in peripheral blood 3 weeks after treatment started (n ≈ 20, p = 0.022).

What the time point label conveys for this sample: pretreatment peripheral blood. The cohort comprised 29 patients with locally advanced or metastatic urothelial carcinoma treated at Memorial Sloan Kettering on a trial protocol. Peripheral blood mononuclear cells were collected pretreatment and during treatment, with between 1 and 8 total time points obtained per patient. The Qiagen DNeasy Blood extraction kit was used to purify genomic DNA from total PBMCs and tumor samples. PBMCs were collected pretreatment and during treatment and were isolated and stored as previously described. This clonotype originated in a man aged 45-65 years with urothelial cancer. The chain is assembled from TRBV7-9 and TRBJ2-3; TRBD1 might be the D gene, on 6 matching bases. Specimen: PBMCs, collected around atezolizumab (anti-PD-L1) treatment. The sequence in DNA is TGTGCCAGCAGCTCACAGGGTTTCACAGATACGCAGTATTTT. This codes for CASSSQGFTDTQYF.